The 10 T cell receptor beta chains presented below share a single source sample, sequenced in a study of blood T cells in healthy people across ages. It was with a sample-barcoded 5' primer and a J-beta primer mix that a second PCR of roughly 7 to 12 cycles was run. TCRdb processed the 5' RACE reads anew with MiXCR; each CDR3 protein has one entry. The sample shows 800,000 to 900,000 distinct CDR3 sequences, around 68% of them seen only once. The sequenced sample consisted of blood. Receptor source: a man aged 30 to 45 in good health.

V usage is TRBV6-2 or TRBV6-3 and J usage is TRBJ1-5; D gene uncertain. Germline V gene sequence: CDR1 MNHEY, CDR2 SVGEGT. Trimming stripped 8 bases from V and 1 base from J, with 15 bases between. The CDR3 is 15 residues long. The CDR3 nucleotides read TGTGCCAGCGGCCGCGCGGGTGGGAGCAATCAGCCCCAGCATTTT. Translating gives CASGRAGGSNQPQHF.

The table lists this clonotype with a count of one. V gene TRBV29-1 combines with J gene TRBJ2-7; 8 nucleotides match TRBD1. Germline V CDR1 and CDR2: SQVTM, ANQGSEA. CDR3 length: 13 amino acids. V was clipped by 6 bases and J by 4 bases; unmatched bases: 8. CDR3 sequence: CSVAQTGVYEQYF. Here the CDR3 DNA reads TGCAGCGTCGCACAGACAGGGGTGTACGAGCAGTACTTC.

This clonotype showed up just a few times. The chain is built from TRBV28 and TRBJ2-7; D ambiguous. The CDR3 covers 12 residues. V lost 3 bases, J lost 7 bases, and 10 bases lay in between. Germline CDR1 is MDHEN and CDR2 is SYDVKM. The CDR3 spells CASSFSLLEQYF. As DNA, the CDR3 is TGTGCCAGCAGTTTTTCACTTTTGGAGCAGTACTTC.

This clonotype was seen many times. This chain connects TRBV7-9 to TRBJ2-1; 8 nucleotides align to TRBD1. Trimming removed 6 bases from V and 6 bases from J; junction bases left unmatched: 10. The CDR3 spans 15 residues. Germline lookup yields CDR1 SEHNR and CDR2 FQNEAQ (reference sequence). The CDR3 region is CASSLTGAAGNEQFF. CDR3 in DNA: TGTGCCAGCAGTTTGACAGGGGCAGCGGGCAATGAGCAGTTCTTC.

The V gene is TRBV7-2, the J gene TRBJ2-7, with D unresolved. Trimming took off 6 bases at V and 0 bases at J, with 18 bases between the two ends. CDR1 is SGHTA, CDR2 FQGNSA, per germline. The CDR3 has 16 amino acids. CDR3 nucleotides: TGTGCCAGCAGGTCCCCTTGGAACTCCCCCTCCTACGAGCAGTACTTC. It encodes CASRSPWNSPSYEQYF.

The rearrangement links TRBV4-3 to TRBJ2-7, with D possibly being TRBD1 or TRBD2 (6 bases each). V lost 1 base and J 5 bases, leaving 15 bases between the germline ends. CDR1 and CDR2 (germline): LGHNA, YSLEER. The CDR3 spans 15 residues. CDR3: CASSQGPEGGDEQYF. DNA for the CDR3: TGCGCCAGCAGCCAAGGCCCAGAGGGGGGAGACGAGCAGTACTTC.

The CDR3 bases are TGCAGTGCTAGAGATCTATTGGGGGTTGGTGAGCAGTTCTTC. Protein: CSARDLLGVGEQFF. The V and J genes are TRBV20-1 and TRBJ2-1; D may correspond to TRBD1 or TRBD2 (5 bases each). Germline V CDR1 and CDR2: DFQATT, SNEGSKA (reference sequence). This CDR3 is 14 amino acids long. V was clipped by 0 bases and J by 9 bases, with 15 bases between them.

The chain uses TRBV10-3 and TRBJ2-5; 9 nucleotides align to TRBD2. This CDR3 region has 15 residues. After removal of 9 bases from V and 1 base from J, the junction contained 9 bases not matched to a gene. Germline-derived CDR1 and CDR2 are ENHRY and SYGVKD. The CDR3 DNA sequence: TGTGCCATTAGCCCGCGGGGGGGCCTCCAAGAGACCCAGTACTTC. The encoded protein is CAISPRGGLQETQYF.

This clonotype was seen more than once but under ten times. The rearrangement uses TRBV28 and TRBJ2-4; possible D gene TRBD2, 5 bases. Deletions cut 2 bases from V and 10 bases from J, with 15 bases between. The CDR3 runs 14 residues. The germline gives CDR1 MDHEN, CDR2 SYDVKM. CDR3 protein: CASSLGAGLKIQYF. For the CDR3, the DNA is TGTGCCAGCAGTTTAGGAGCAGGACTTAAGATTCAGTACTTC.

The V call is TRBV6-5, the J call TRBJ2-1; possibly TRBD1 for D (5 bases). The CDR3 runs to 13 residues. Germline V gene data show CDR1 as MNHEY and CDR2 as SVGAGI. Trimming removed 5 bases from V and 4 bases from J, with 9 bases in between. The CDR3 nucleotides read TGTGCCAGCAGTGACAGCAATTACAATGAGCAGTTCTTC. This encodes CASSDSNYNEQFF.